The source of this T cell receptor (beta chain) is a study of molecular identifiers for immune sequencing clone quantification. From germline, CDR1 is DFQATT and CDR2 SNEGSKA (reference sequence). V was trimmed by 3 bases and J by 1 base, leaving 15 bases between them. This CDR3 comprises 15 residues. One entry per CDR3 protein results from TCRdb running MiXCR on the PCR reads. This sample has about half a million distinct CDR3 sequences; about 22% occur once, and the top ten carry 0.7% to 0.95%. The clonotype originates from a human donor in good health. Some libraries in this study had Jurkat cell RNA spiked in. The source material was naive CD8+ T cells from blood, with Jurkat cell RNA spiked in. Noted subset: FACS-sorted CD8+CD4-CCR7+CD45RA+ naive T cells. This chain links TRBV20-1 with TRBJ1-1; the D is unclear. CDR3 protein: CSASKVGSRNTEAFF. CDR3 nucleotides: TGCAGTGCTAGCAAGGTTGGTTCCAGGAACACTGAAGCTTTCTTT.